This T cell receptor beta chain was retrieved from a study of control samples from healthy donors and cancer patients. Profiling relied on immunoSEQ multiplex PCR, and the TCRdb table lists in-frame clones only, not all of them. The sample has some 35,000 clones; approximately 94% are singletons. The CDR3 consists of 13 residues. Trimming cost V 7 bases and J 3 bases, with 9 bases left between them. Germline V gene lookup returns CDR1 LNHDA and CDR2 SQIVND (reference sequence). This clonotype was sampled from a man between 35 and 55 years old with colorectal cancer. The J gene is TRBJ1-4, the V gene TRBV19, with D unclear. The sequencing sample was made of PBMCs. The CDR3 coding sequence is TGTGCCAGTACCCCGAGGTCTAATGAAAAACTGTTTTTT. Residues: CASTPRSNEKLFF.